One and the same sample provided the 25 T cell receptor beta chains below, sequenced in a study of blood T cells in healthy people across ages. Together with a sample-barcoded 5' primer, a J-beta primer mix was included in a second PCR lasting 7 to 11 cycles. TCRdb called the 5' RACE reads again in MiXCR, with one record for every CDR3 protein. The repertoire has approximately 2,000,000 distinct CDR3 sequences, about 39% of them found once; the top ten carry 23%. The sequenced sample consisted of blood. The receptors here all came from a human donor in good health.

The chain uses TRBV3-1 and TRBJ2-5, with a tentative D call TRBD2 (5 bases). The CDR3 runs to 15 residues. The germline V gene has CDR1 LGHDT and CDR2 YNNKEL (reference sequence). Trimming cost V 5 bases and J 1 base, with 14 bases left between them. CDR3 DNA sequence: TGTGCCAGCAGCTCGCCCGATCGGGGCCAAGAGACCCAGTACTTC. Its translation: CASSSPDRGQETQYF.

This clonotype was found a few times. The CDR3 sequence is CSARGGVGQETQYF. The CDR3 nucleotides are TGCAGTGCCCGCGGCGGGGTCGGCCAAGAGACCCAGTACTTC. This chain links TRBV20-1 with TRBJ2-5; a weak D match, TRBD2 (6 bases). Germline CDR1 DFQATT, CDR2 SNEGSKA (reference sequence). The CDR3 loop spans 14 amino acids. Trimming removed 6 bases at V and 1 base at J, with 15 bases between.

The chain has TRBV6-1 and TRBJ2-7; a possible D gene is TRBD1 (6 bases). V was clipped by 10 bases and J by 11 bases, with 15 bases between them. CDR1 is MNHNS and CDR2 is SASEGT in the germline V gene. This CDR3 is 10 amino acids long. The CDR3 reads CAITRDKEYF. CDR3 nucleotide sequence: TGTGCCATAACCCGGGACAAGGAGTACTTC.

J is TRBJ1-1 and V is TRBV28, with unresolved D. This CDR3 contains 15 residues. V was cut by 5 bases and J by 7 bases, with 20 bases left in between. Germline assignment: CDR1 MDHEN and CDR2 SYDVKM. CDR3 DNA sequence: TGTGCCAGCAGTCGCCCCGGGTTTAAACTGGGTGAAGCTTTCTTT. Protein product: CASSRPGFKLGEAFF.

The J gene is TRBJ2-3, the V gene TRBV20-1, with 10 bases that match TRBD2. V lost 4 bases, J lost 6 bases, and 7 bases stayed unmatched. Per germline, CDR1 DFQATT and CDR2 SNEGSKA (reference sequence). The CDR3 length is 14 residues. CDR3 protein: CSATSAGGWDTQYF. CDR3 DNA sequence: TGCAGTGCTACCTCAGCGGGGGGGTGGGATACGCAGTATTTT.

This clonotype was seen more than once but under ten times. This CDR3 is CSARGEKANYGYTF. CDR3 sequence (DNA): TGCAGTGCTAGGGGAGAGAAAGCTAACTATGGCTACACCTTC. The chain recombines TRBV20-1 with TRBJ1-2; D gene unclear. The V end lost 3 bases, the J end lost 0 bases, and 11 bases lay between the germline ends. The CDR3 has 14 residues. Germline V gene sequence: CDR1 DFQATT, CDR2 SNEGSKA (reference sequence).

V is TRBV20-1 and J is TRBJ2-3; TRBD2 agrees at 7 bases. J lost 0 bases, V lost 1 base, and 10 bases had no gene match. CDR3 length: 17 residues. Germline V lookup: CDR1 DFQATT, CDR2 SNEGSKA (reference sequence). The CDR3 region has the DNA TGCAGTGCTAGAGTTGAAGCGGGGTACCCTAGCACAGATACGCAGTATTTT. Encoded protein: CSARVEAGYPSTDTQYF.

The rearrangement uses TRBV9 and TRBJ2-3; TRBD2 matches 12 bases. CDR1 is SGDLS and CDR2 is YYNGEE in the germline V gene. V lost 10 bases, J lost 3 bases, and 9 bases stayed unmatched. The CDR3 is 15 amino acids. CDR3 sequence (DNA): TGTGCCTCCCATCCACTAGCGGGGGGTACAGATACGCAGTATTTT. It yields the protein CASHPLAGGTDTQYF.

V and J are TRBV7-9 and TRBJ2-3; 11 bases align to TRBD2. CDR3 length: 16 amino acids. Germline trimming cut 6 bases from V and 2 bases from J; bases unmatched to any gene: 7. The germline V gene has CDR1 SEHNR and CDR2 FQNEAQ (reference sequence). CDR3 bases: TGTGCCAGCAGGACCGGGACTAGCGGCTTCACAGATACGCAGTATTTT. Residues: CASRTGTSGFTDTQYF.

The chain uses TRBV5-1 and TRBJ2-3; D is perhaps TRBD1 (6 bases). Trimming stripped 1 base from V and 4 bases from J, with 10 bases between. In germline, CDR1 is SGHRS, CDR2 YFSETQ. The CDR3 loop spans 14 amino acids. CDR3 sequence (DNA): TGCGCCAGCAGCTTGAAGGGGGAATCAGATACGCAGTATTTT. Its protein product is CASSLKGESDTQYF.

DNA of the CDR3: TGTGCCATCAGTGAGGTCGGAGGTCCGCCTTATAGCAATCAGCCCCAGCATTTT. It is translated as CAISEVGGPPYSNQPQHF. This chain connects TRBV10-3 to TRBJ1-5; D unresolved. There are 18 residues in the CDR3. V gave up 2 bases and J gave up 0 bases, with 17 bases separating them. The V gene's germline CDR1 is ENHRY and CDR2 SYGVKD.

V usage is TRBV20-1 and J usage is TRBJ1-4, with D unresolved. Trimming took off 7 bases at V and 5 bases at J, with 11 bases between the two ends. Per the germline V gene, CDR1 is DFQATT and CDR2 is SNEGSKA (reference sequence). This CDR3 contains 12 residues. The CDR3 DNA reads TGCAGTGTAATCCGGGGAAATGAAAAACTGTTTTTT. It specifies CSVIRGNEKLFF.

Concerning this clonotype itself: A much larger clone lies a single base off, so this may be a read error. The gene calls are TRBV6-5 and TRBJ2-4; tentative D call: TRBD1 (5 bases). The assigned J gene may be wrong: the sequence end matches TRBJ2-7 better. Germline assignment: CDR1 MNHEY and CDR2 SVGAGI. This CDR3 region has 16 residues. The CDR3 loop reads CASSYTTPKGVVEQYF. In DNA form, the CDR3 reads TGTGCCAGCAGTTACACCACTCCGAAAGGGGTGGTCGAGCAGTACTTC.

The gene calls are TRBV3-1 and TRBJ2-7; unclear D gene. This CDR3 spans 13 amino acids. From germline, CDR1 is LGHDT and CDR2 YNNKEL (reference sequence). V lost 5 bases, J lost 6 bases, and 14 bases lay in between. DNA for the CDR3: TGTGCCAGCAGCGACCGCCAATTCTCCGAGCAGTACTTC. Translated: CASSDRQFSEQYF.

The table lists this clonotype with a count of one. This chain links TRBV6-6 with TRBJ1-2, with no clear D. V lost 2 bases and J 6 bases, leaving 13 bases between the germline ends. CDR1 MNHNY and CDR2 SVGAGI come from the germline V gene (reference sequence). The CDR3 runs to 14 residues. DNA for the CDR3: TGTGCCAGCAGTTACATCCATGGTGCTGATGGCTACACCTTC. Protein: CASSYIHGADGYTF.

Comment on this clonotype: One junction end disagrees with the germline gene, perhaps due to a read error. The rearrangement links TRBV5-1 to TRBJ2-3; D ambiguous. The CDR3 has 15 residues. Germline CDR1 reads SGHRS; CDR2 reads YFSETQ. The CDR3, as DNA: TGCGCCGGCAGCTGGGAACGCTCAAGCACAGATACGCAGTATTTT. Protein: CAGSWERSSTDTQYF.

This clonotype was counted only a few times. V is TRBV24-1 and J is TRBJ2-5; D ambiguous. V was cut by 12 bases and J by 4 bases, with 23 bases left in between. The germline gives CDR1 KGHDR, CDR2 SFDVKD. This CDR3 has 15 amino acids. CDR3 sequence reads: CAPRTGRPGGETQYF. Here the CDR3 DNA reads TGTGCCCCTAGAACCGGCCGTCCCGGCGGAGAGACCCAGTACTTC.

This clonotype was detected only a few times. V gene TRBV28 combines with J gene TRBJ2-7; D is perhaps TRBD1 (5 bases). CDR1 is MDHEN, CDR2 SYDVKM, per germline. This CDR3 contains 15 residues. V was cut by 3 bases and J by 4 bases, with 16 bases left in between. CDR3 DNA sequence: TGTGCCAGCAGTTTTGCGGCAGGGAAAAGTTACGAGCAGTACTTC. The encoded protein is CASSFAAGKSYEQYF.

This clonotype occurred a few times. The chain combines TRBV6-5 with TRBJ2-6; D tentatively reads TRBD1 or TRBD2 (5 bases each). Trimming cost V 7 bases and J 9 bases, with 19 bases left between them. Germline loops: CDR1 MNHEY, CDR2 SVGAGI. This CDR3 has 15 residues. The CDR3 region has the DNA TGTGCCAGCAAACAAGAGGGGTATGGAGGCAACGTCCTGACTTTC. This gives the protein CASKQEGYGGNVLTF.

The chain uses TRBV27 and TRBJ2-4; perhaps TRBD1 as D (6 bases). The DNA end lines up better with TRBJ2-5; the J call may be wrong. CDR1 is MNHEY, CDR2 SMNVEV, per germline (reference sequence). The CDR3 runs to 14 residues. As DNA, the CDR3 is TGTGCCAGCAGGGGACATAGGAACCAAGAGACCCAGTACTTC. It yields the protein CASRGHRNQETQYF.

The chain employs TRBV4-3 and TRBJ1-2; D is undetermined. V was cut by 3 bases and J by 1 base, with 12 bases left in between. Germline values: CDR1 LGHNA, CDR2 YSLEER. The CDR3 extends over 15 amino acids. The CDR3: CASSQYLGYNYGYTF. The CDR3 DNA sequence: TGCGCCAGCAGCCAGTACCTGGGGTATAACTATGGCTACACCTTC.

V is TRBV20-1 and J is TRBJ1-1, with 9 bases aligning to TRBD1. The CDR3 has 14 residues. Germline CDR1 reads DFQATT; CDR2 reads SNEGSKA (reference sequence). V trimming: 2 bases; J trimming: 6 bases; junction bases outside the gene matches: 7. For the CDR3, the DNA is TGCAGTGCTAGAACCAGGACAGGGGCCCCTGAAGCTTTCTTT. Its translation: CSARTRTGAPEAFF.

CDR3 DNA: TGTGCCAGCAAGGAGACCGGCTCCTACAATGAGCAGTTCTTC. It translates to CASKETGSYNEQFF. The chain links TRBV27 to TRBJ2-1; D not resolved. The CDR3 is 14 residues long. The germline V gene encodes CDR1 MNHEY and CDR2 SMNVEV (reference sequence). V was pared by 7 bases and J by 0 bases, with 10 bases between.

With respect to this clonotype: A read error may produce the germline difference seen at one junction end. The rearrangement uses TRBV7-9 and TRBJ2-5; TRBD1 matches 8 bases. The CDR3 runs to 18 residues. Per the germline V gene, CDR1 is SEHNR and CDR2 is FQNEAQ (reference sequence). The CDR3 region is CACSSTMGDRWNDNEQYF. The CDR3 nucleotides are TGTGCCTGCAGCTCCACTATGGGGGACAGGTGGAACGATAATGAGCAGTACTTC. Full variable domain (outside the CDR3, taken from reference TRBV7-9 and TRBJ2-5): DTGVSQNPRHKITKRGQNVTFRCDPISEHNRLYWYRQTLGQGPEFLTYFQNEAQLEKSRLLSDRFSAERPKGSFSTLEIQRTEQGDSAMYLCACSSTMGDRWNDNEQYFGPGTRLLVL.

This clonotype was seen a few times. This rearrangement joins TRBV4-2 to TRBJ1-6; possibly TRBD1 for D (5 bases). The CDR3 runs to 16 residues. Germline assignment: CDR1 LGHNA and CDR2 YNFKEQ. Trimming left V 0 bases short and J 7 bases short, with 13 bases between. CDR3 protein: CASSQDPAGFNSPLHF. CDR3 nucleotide sequence: TGTGCCAGCAGCCAAGATCCCGCAGGGTTCAATTCACCCCTCCACTTT.